This TCR beta chain originates from a study of CD8 T cells in Susac syndrome. Random hexamers served to reverse transcribe roughly 0.45 to 1 ug RNA. TCRdb re-called the immunoSEQ multiplex PCR reads with MiXCR, one entry per CDR3 protein. The table has about 280,000 distinct CDR3 sequences, about 85% seen once. Germline V CDR1 and CDR2: DFQATT, SNEGSKA (reference sequence). CDR3 length: 14 amino acids. A remark on this clonotype: One junction end disagrees with the germline gene, perhaps due to a read error.

The clonotype originates from a human donor with multiple sclerosis. The genes are TRBV20-1 and TRBJ2-7, with 11 bases aligning to TRBD2. Sequenced: CD8+ T cells from PBMCs. The CDR3 is CSADTSGRRYERYF. CDR3 coding DNA: TGCAGTGCTGATACTAGCGGGAGAAGGTACGAGCGGTACTTC.